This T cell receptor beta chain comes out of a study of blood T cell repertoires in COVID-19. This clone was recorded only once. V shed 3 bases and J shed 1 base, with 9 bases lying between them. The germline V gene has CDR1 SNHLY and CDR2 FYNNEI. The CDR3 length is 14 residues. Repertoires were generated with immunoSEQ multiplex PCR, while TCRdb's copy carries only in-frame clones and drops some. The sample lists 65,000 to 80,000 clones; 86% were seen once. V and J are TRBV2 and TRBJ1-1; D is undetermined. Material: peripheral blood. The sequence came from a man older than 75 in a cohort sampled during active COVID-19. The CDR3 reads CASSERQKNTEAFF. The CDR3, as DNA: TGTGCCAGCAGTGAGCGGCAGAAGAACACTGAAGCTTTCTTT.